The clone carrying this TCR beta chain was seen a handful of times. Per the study methods: Nucleated cell number was recorded as an estimate derived from reference gene primer amplification. Some clones are missing from TCRdb's copy, which holds only in-frame ones; the method was immunoSEQ multiplex PCR. That table supplies the V and J calls and clone size; D and trimming were determined from the DNA. The repertoire has 330,000 or so clones, about 91% of them found once; the top ten carry around 10%. This specimen belongs to a study of blood T cell repertoires in COVID-19. Study summary: Samples taken during acute and convalescent COVID-19 were collected in the United States, Italy and Spain. Sample material is recorded as cDNA or gDNA derived from T cells, B-cell-depleted T cells, or PBMCs.

Enrolled during active infection, Seattle patients were then followed longitudinally. The TCR was taken from a man aged 30 to 45 with COVID-19, enrolled during active disease. The specimen sequenced was peripheral blood.

The CDR3 bases are TGTGCCAGCAGTCTAGCGGGGGCCACAGATACGCAGTATTTT. It is translated as CASSLAGATDTQYF. The rearrangement uses TRBV2 and TRBJ2-3; 10 positions match TRBD2. The germline V gene has CDR1 SNHLY and CDR2 FYNNEI. With 5 bases clipped from V and 2 bases from J, the junction kept 1 base outside the gene matches. CDR3 length: 14 amino acids.